The clone carrying this T cell receptor (beta chain) was seen a few times. Antigen specificity is unknown. The data were taken from a study of beta chain features in type 1 diabetes. This CDR3 contains 14 residues. The V gene's germline CDR1 is SGHTA and CDR2 FQGNSA. V was pared by 6 bases and J by 3 bases, with 15 bases between. Of the isolated RNA, all was reverse transcribed, and so the sequenced material was expressed TCRB transcripts. Here immunoSEQ multiplex PCR was the method, and the copy in TCRdb shows in-frame clones only, minus some. The table has over 700,000 clones, 17% seen once. General study findings and limits: A cDNA-based sequencing approach could over-represent cells with high TCR expression. Insertions were fewer and deletions more numerous at VDJ junctions in type 1 diabetes patients. Within the patient group, naive, central memory and Treg TCRB repertoires appeared more similar to each other than within healthy donors.

The material sequenced was naive CD4+ T cells from blood. The source is a woman aged 18-30 years in good health. The rearrangement joins TRBV7-2 to TRBJ2-7; TRBD1 is a possible D gene (6 bases). DNA of the CDR3: TGTGCCAGCAGTCGCCAGGGGCACATCTACGAGCAGTACTTC. Amino acid sequence: CASSRQGHIYEQYF.